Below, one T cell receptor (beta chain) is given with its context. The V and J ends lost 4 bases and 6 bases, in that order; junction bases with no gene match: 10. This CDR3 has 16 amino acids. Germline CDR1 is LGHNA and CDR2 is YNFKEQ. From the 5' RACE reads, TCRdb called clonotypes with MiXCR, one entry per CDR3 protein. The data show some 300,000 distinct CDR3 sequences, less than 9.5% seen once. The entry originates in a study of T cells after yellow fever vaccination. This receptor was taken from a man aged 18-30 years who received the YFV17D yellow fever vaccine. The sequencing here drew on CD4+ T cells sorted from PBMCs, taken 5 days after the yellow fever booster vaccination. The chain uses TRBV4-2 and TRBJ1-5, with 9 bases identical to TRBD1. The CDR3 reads CASSPEQGARGQPQHF. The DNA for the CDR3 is TGTGCCAGCAGCCCAGAACAGGGGGCGCGCGGTCAGCCCCAGCATTTT.